Presented here are 22 T cell receptor beta chains from one specimen sequenced in a study of control samples from healthy donors and cancer patients. The method was immunoSEQ multiplex PCR; TCRdb's version includes in-frame clones alone and lacks a portion of them. The repertoire holds 50,000 or so clones, with over 90% as singletons. The sample consisted of PBMCs. The receptors were sampled from a woman in her 50s with head and neck cancer.

This chain uses TRBV3-1 (or the pseudogene TRBV3-2) with TRBJ1-5, with D possibly TRBD1 on 5 matching bases. The CDR3 loop spans 16 amino acids. Looked up from germline, CDR1 is LGHDT and CDR2 is YNNKEL (reference sequence). V lost 0 bases and J 5 bases, leaving 14 bases between the germline ends. The DNA for the CDR3 is TGTGCCAGCAGCCAAGATTACGGGGGAAAGGATCAGCCCCAGCATTTT. Protein product: CASSQDYGGKDQPQHF.

The chain links TRBV5-1 to TRBJ1-2, with D unclear. The germline V gene encodes CDR1 SGHRS and CDR2 YFSETQ. The CDR3 totals 16 residues. V lost 1 base and J 4 bases, leaving 17 bases between the germline ends. Here the CDR3 DNA reads TGCGCCAGCAGCTTGTTATCCCCCACAGCACCCTATGGCTACACCTTC. Residues: CASSLLSPTAPYGYTF.

This clone appeared a single time. This sequence joins TRBV28 and TRBJ1-3, with unresolved D. Germline V gene sequence: CDR1 MDHEN, CDR2 SYDVKM. This CDR3 region has 14 residues. The V end lost 7 bases, the J end lost 4 bases, and 14 bases lay between the germline ends. The CDR3 protein is CASTLAGKGNTIYF. The CDR3 DNA is TGTGCCAGCACCCTCGCGGGGAAAGGAAACACCATATATTTT.

V usage is TRBV11-2 and J usage is TRBJ2-7; 7 bases map to TRBD1. The CDR3 is 16 residues long. In germline, CDR1 is SGHAT, CDR2 FQNNGV. Germline trimming cut 5 bases from V and 0 bases from J; bases unmatched to any gene: 10. CDR3 sequence reads: CASSPLKGASSYEQYF. The CDR3 DNA is TGTGCCAGCAGCCCCCTTAAGGGGGCTAGCTCCTACGAGCAGTACTTC.

This chain connects TRBV18 to TRBJ2-5; no clear D gene. Germline V gene data show CDR1 as KGHSH and CDR2 as LQKENI. V dropped 2 bases and J dropped 4 bases, with 17 bases sitting between them. The CDR3 runs to 16 residues. The CDR3 here is CASSPTRTVFGETQYF. In DNA, the CDR3 is TGTGCCAGCTCACCAACAAGGACGGTGTTTGGAGAGACCCAGTACTTC.

V usage is TRBV7-9 and J usage is TRBJ2-1; D is undetermined. This CDR3 spans 12 amino acids. Germline CDR1 SEHNR, CDR2 FQNEAQ (reference sequence). Trimming cost V 3 bases and J 9 bases, with 9 bases left between them. The CDR3 loop is CASSFKVTEQFF. CDR3 bases: TGTGCCAGCAGCTTCAAAGTAACTGAGCAGTTCTTC.

The chain has TRBV7-3 and TRBJ2-3; D possibly matches TRBD1 or TRBD2 (5 bases each). The germline V and J ends were trimmed by 5 bases and 2 bases, with 8 bases remaining between them. This CDR3 spans 13 amino acids. Germline V gene sequence: CDR1 SGHTA, CDR2 FQGTGA. CDR3 protein: CASSLGTTDTQYF. The CDR3 DNA sequence: TGTGCCAGCAGCCTTGGGACCACAGATACGCAGTATTTT.

CDR3 region: CASGASGNEQFF. The CDR3 nucleotides read TGTGCCAGTGGGGCGAGCGGCAATGAGCAGTTCTTC. V gene TRBV19 combines with J gene TRBJ2-1, with D perhaps being TRBD1 or TRBD2 (5 bases each). V lost 8 bases and J lost 6, with 11 bases in between. Germline CDR1 and CDR2: LNHDA and SQIVND (reference sequence). There are 12 residues in the CDR3.

The V gene is TRBV29-1, the J gene TRBJ2-7; TRBD1 aligns across 7 bases. Germline loops: CDR1 SQVTM, CDR2 ANQGSEA. The CDR3 has 12 amino acids. J lost 3 bases, V lost 4 bases, and 3 bases had no gene match. CDR3 sequence: CSVGRDSYEQYF. CDR3 nucleotide sequence: TGCAGCGTTGGTAGGGACAGCTACGAGCAGTACTTC.

V usage is TRBV28 and J usage is TRBJ1-2; weak D call: TRBD1 (5 bases). Germline V gene sequence: CDR1 MDHEN, CDR2 SYDVKM. The CDR3 consists of 13 residues. The V and J ends lost 3 bases and 8 bases respectively, with 13 bases between them. This CDR3 reads CASSFGQGRGYTF. The CDR3 DNA follows: TGTGCCAGCAGTTTCGGTCAGGGAAGAGGCTACACCTTC.

The rearrangement joins TRBV2 to TRBJ2-1, with D possibly matching TRBD2 (5 bases). The V and J ends lost 6 bases and 2 bases respectively, with 8 bases between them. In germline, CDR1 is SNHLY, CDR2 FYNNEI. The CDR3 has 13 residues. The CDR3 loop reads CASRTTTYNEQFF. The CDR3, as DNA: TGTGCCAGCAGGACTACCACCTACAATGAGCAGTTCTTC. The whole variable domain, remainder taken from reference TRBV2 and TRBJ2-1, is EPEVTQTPSHQVTQMGQEVILRCVPISNHLYFYWYRQILGQKVEFLVSFYNNEISEKSEIFDDQFSVERPDGSNFTLKIRSTKLEDSAMYFCASRTTTYNEQFFGPGTRLTVL.

This chain connects TRBV27 to TRBJ1-1; tentative D call: TRBD1 (6 bases). The V end lost 5 bases, the J end lost 6 bases, and 13 bases lay between the germline ends. This CDR3 comprises 13 residues. Germline CDR1 and CDR2: MNHEY and SMNVEV (reference sequence). The CDR3 DNA sequence: TGTGCCAGCAGTCTAAGGGGGGTTCCTGAAGCTTTCTTT. The encoded protein is CASSLRGVPEAFF.

The chain employs TRBV6-6 and TRBJ1-2; 8 bases are a match to TRBD1. The CDR3 is 15 amino acids. The J segment lost 3 bases and the V segment lost 2 bases, leaving 5 bases of the junction unmatched. The germline V gene has CDR1 MNHNY and CDR2 SVGAGI (reference sequence). CDR3 in DNA: TGTGCCAGCAGTTACCCACAGGGGGTTTACTATGGCTACACCTTC. The encoded protein is CASSYPQGVYYGYTF.

The rearrangement joins TRBV7-9 to TRBJ1-6; TRBD1 matches at 9 bases. CDR3 length: 15 amino acids. V shed 3 bases and J 4 bases; nucleotides not matched to a gene: 1. Germline V gene data show CDR1 as SEHNR and CDR2 as FQNEAQ (reference sequence). DNA for the CDR3: TGTGCCAGCAGCTTGGGACAGGGATATAATTCACCCCTCCACTTT. Its translation is CASSLGQGYNSPLHF.

This chain links TRBV18 with TRBJ2-6, with no clear D. The CDR3 is 15 residues long. Germline CDR1 KGHSH, CDR2 LQKENI. V was trimmed by 3 bases and J by 0 bases, leaving 6 bases between them. The CDR3 loop reads CASSPDSSGANVLTF. For the CDR3, the DNA is TGTGCCAGCTCACCCGATAGCTCTGGGGCCAACGTCCTGACTTTC.

This clone appeared a single time. The chain recombines TRBV7-2 with TRBJ2-3, with TRBD2 identical over 7 bases. Unmatched junction bases numbered 10, after V lost 5 bases and J lost 2 bases. The CDR3 loop spans 16 amino acids. Germline V CDR1 and CDR2: SGHTA, FQGNSA. CDR3 nucleotides: TGTGCCAGCAGCGCTACCCGACTAGCCACCACAGATACGCAGTATTTT. Its translation: CASSATRLATTDTQYF. The whole variable domain, remainder taken from reference TRBV7-2 and TRBJ2-3, is GAGVSQSPSNKVTEKGKDVELRCDPISGHTALYWYRQSLGQGLEFLIYFQGNSAPDKSGLPSDRFSAERTGGSVSTLTIQRTQQEDSAVYLCASSATRLATTDTQYFGPGTRLTVL.

The chain combines TRBV29-1 with TRBJ1-5, with 10 bases that match TRBD1. The trim removed 7 bases at V and 5 bases at J, leaving 5 bases unmatched. The CDR3 covers 13 residues. Germline V CDR1 and CDR2: SQVTM, ANQGSEA. The CDR3 spells CSATGTGDQPQHF. The CDR3 coding sequence is TGCAGCGCGACAGGGACAGGGGATCAGCCCCAGCATTTT.

This rearrangement joins TRBV18 to TRBJ1-2; no clear D. The CDR3 totals 14 residues. Germline V gene data show CDR1 as KGHSH and CDR2 as LQKENI. The V end lost 6 bases, the J end lost 0 bases, and 11 bases lay between the germline ends. The CDR3 coding sequence is TGTGCCAGCTCGCCCGGACCTGCTAACTATGGCTACACCTTC. Protein product: CASSPGPANYGYTF.

This CDR3 is CASRGGLNYGYTF. The CDR3 nucleotides are TGTGCCAGCAGGGGGGGGCTAAACTATGGCTACACCTTC. The chain has TRBV6-5 and TRBJ1-2, with TRBD1 as a possible D gene (6 bases). Germline assignment: CDR1 MNHEY and CDR2 SVGAGI. Trimming shortened V by 6 bases and J by 2 bases, and 10 bases separated the two germline ends. CDR3 length: 13 amino acids.

The chain uses TRBV27 and TRBJ2-7; 12 bases map to TRBD2. The CDR3 contains 16 residues. V lost 5 bases to trimming and J lost 7 bases; unmatched junction nucleotides: 12. CDR1 is MNHEY, CDR2 SMNVEV, per germline (reference sequence). CDR3 DNA sequence: TGTGCCAGCAGTCCCCCTCTAGCGGGAGGGCGAAAGGAGCAGTACTTC. It translates to CASSPPLAGGRKEQYF.

J is TRBJ1-1 and V is TRBV7-2; D perhaps matches TRBD1 (5 bases). Germline CDR1 and CDR2: SGHTA and FQGNSA. Trimming pared 3 bases from V and 5 bases from J, leaving 13 bases between. CDR3 length equals 14 residues. The CDR3 sequence is CASSLVGGGTEAFF. The CDR3 coding sequence is TGTGCCAGCAGCTTGGTGGGCGGGGGGACTGAAGCTTTCTTT.

The chain employs TRBV28 and TRBJ2-7, with 14 nucleotides matching TRBD2. Germline lookup yields CDR1 MDHEN and CDR2 SYDVKM. The CDR3 sequence is 18 residues long. J lost 1 base, V lost 5 bases, and 10 bases had no gene match. CDR3 DNA: TGTGCCAGCAGTCCAGAGACTAGCGGGAGGGCCCAGTCCTACGAGCAGTACTTC. Amino acid sequence: CASSPETSGRAQSYEQYF.